A selection of T cell receptor beta chains follows, all from one sample in a study of T cells after yellow fever vaccination. One entry per CDR3 protein results from TCRdb running MiXCR on the 5' RACE reads. The sample has just under 600,000 distinct CDR3 sequences; approximately 13% are singletons. The sequences come from PBMCs, collected on the day of the yellow fever booster vaccination. These receptor sequences come from a man aged 25-45 years who received the YFV17D yellow fever vaccine. Both conserved end residues are part of each CDR3. Fields, in order: D gene, J gene, V gene, clone size, CDR3 DNA, CDR3 protein. A D gene is named only where the DNA matches it firmly. The listing skips clone size in some rows; elsewhere it reads once, few, many or a size class.

NA,TRBJ2-7,TRBV15,NA,TGTGCCACCAGCTCCACCGGACAGCTTCCCTACGAGCAGTACTTC,CATSSTGQLPYEQYF
NA,TRBJ1-1,TRBV29-1,NA,TGCAGCGTTTACCACAGGAACACTGAAGCTTTCTTT,CSVYHRNTEAFF
NA,TRBJ2-7,TRBV7-2,many,TGTGCCAGCACCCACTCCTACGAGCAGTACTTC,CASTHSYEQYF
NA,TRBJ2-5,TRBV7-2,few,TGTGCCAGCAGCTACGACAGGCAAGAGACCCAGTACTTC,CASSYDRQETQYF
NA,TRBJ2-1,TRBV7-6,NA,TGTGCCAGCAGCTTAGATTCTAGGGCCTACAATGAGCAGTTCTTC,CASSLDSRAYNEQFF
TRBD2,TRBJ2-7,TRBV18,NA,TGTGCCAGCTCACCCCCTAGCGGGAGCCCCTACGAGCAGTACTTC,CASSPPSGSPYEQYF
NA,TRBJ2-7,TRBV5-1,NA,TGCGCCAGCAGCTTGGCTCAGTACTACGAGCAGTACTTC,CASSLAQYYEQYF
TRBD2,TRBJ2-3,TRBV7-9,NA,TGTGCCAGCAGCTTTCTCAGCGGGACCCGCAATACGCAGTATTTT,CASSFLSGTRNTQYF
NA,TRBJ2-1,TRBV10-3,few,TGTGCCATCAGTGAGTCTACAGGGAGATACAATGAGCAGTTCTTC,CAISESTGRYNEQFF
TRBD2,TRBJ2-1,TRBV6-2/TRBV6-3,few,TGTGCCAGCAGTCAACTAGCGGGAGCTGGCAATGAGCAGTTCTTC,CASSQLAGAGNEQFF
NA,TRBJ2-7,TRBV20-1,few,TGCAGTGCTAGAGATGACGGATACGAGCAGTACTTC,CSARDDGYEQYF
TRBD2,TRBJ2-7,TRBV7-2,few,TGTGCCAGCAAGAAGGGCGGGAGTCTGGACGAGCAGTACTTC,CASKKGGSLDEQYF
TRBD1,TRBJ2-1,TRBV10-3,few,TGTGCCATCCTAAGGGGGCAGAGCTCCTACAATGAGCAGTTCTTC,CAILRGQSSYNEQFF
NA,TRBJ2-7,TRBV20-1,NA,TGCAGTGCTACCCCCCAGCAGGGAGGCTACGAGCAGTACTTC,CSATPQQGGYEQYF
NA,TRBJ2-1,TRBV4-3,NA,TGCGCCAGCAGCCAAGAAGGGGGCGGGGGCATGCTCTTC,CASSQEGGGGMLF
NA,TRBJ1-2,TRBV18,NA,TGTGCCAGCTCACCAGGGACGGACGCTAACTATGGCTACACCTTC,CASSPGTDANYGYTF
NA,TRBJ2-1,TRBV7-2,once,TGTGCCAGCAGCTTTTCGGGACCCTCCTACAATGAGCAGTTCTTC,CASSFSGPSYNEQFF
TRBD1,TRBJ2-2,TRBV29-1,NA,TGCAGCGTTGAAGGGACAGGGGTGGTCGGGGAGCTGTTTTTT,CSVEGTGVVGELFF
NA,TRBJ2-7,TRBV6-5,many,TGTGCCAGCAGCCGGGCCTACGAGCAGTACTTC,CASSRAYEQYF
NA,TRBJ1-1,TRBV19,few,TGTGCCAGTAGTACAGGGCCGAGCACTGAAGCTTTCTTT,CASSTGPSTEAFF
NA,TRBJ1-1,TRBV5-1,few,TGCGCCAGCAGCTCTACAGCGACCGGTACTGAAGCTTTCTTT,CASSSTATGTEAFF
NA,TRBJ2-4,TRBV5-1,many,TGCGCCAGCAGCTTTGGGGGCACCTACAAAAACATTCAGTACTTC,CASSFGGTYKNIQYF
TRBD2,TRBJ2-7,TRBV5-6,NA,TGTGCCAGCAGCGAAACCGGGACTACAAGCTACGAGCAGTACTTC,CASSETGTTSYEQYF
TRBD2,TRBJ2-3,TRBV20-1,NA,TGCAGTGCTCCCCTGACTAGCGGGACCCCTGATACGCAGTATTTT,CSAPLTSGTPDTQYF
NA,TRBJ2-3,TRBV7-3,NA,TGTGCCAGCAGCCTAAGGGATGCAGATACGCAGTATTTT,CASSLRDADTQYF
NA,TRBJ2-7,TRBV5-1,few,TGCGCCAGCACGGGCGGGACCATCTACGAGCAGTACTTC,CASTGGTIYEQYF
TRBD1,TRBJ2-7,TRBV20-1,once,TGCAGTGCTAGAGATCAACAGGGGGCCTTGGAGCAGTACTTC,CSARDQQGALEQYF
TRBD2,TRBJ2-1,TRBV6-2/TRBV6-3,few,TGTGCCAGCAGTTATAGGACTAGCGGAAACAATGAGCAGTTCTTC,CASSYRTSGNNEQFF
TRBD1,TRBJ2-7,TRBV7-9,NA,TGTGCCAGCAGAACCGACAGGGGGCCCGGCTACGAGCAGTACTTC,CASRTDRGPGYEQYF
NA,TRBJ2-1,TRBV11-1,NA,TGTGCCAGCAGCTTAGAGGGTCTCCTTCGCTCCTCCTACAATGAGCAGTTCTTC,CASSLEGLLRSSYNEQFF
NA,TRBJ2-2,TRBV20-1,few,TGCAGTGCTAGAGATGATGTCTTCGGGCGGACCAAGAACACCGGGGAGCTGTTTTTT,CSARDDVFGRTKNTGELFF